A single T cell receptor beta chain is shown here with its context. Its cognate antigen has yet to be identified. Base qualities are not at hand, and no much larger clone is one base apart. This sample was taken from a study of blood T cell repertoires in COVID-19 (dated by TCRdb to 2019 to 2021). About the study as a whole: Collaborator samples came from the United States, Italy and Spain and covered acute and convalescent phases of COVID-19. The material from the prospective study consisted of cDNA or gDNA derived from T cells, B-cell-depleted T cells, or PBMCs. Subjects who had been exposed to COVID-19, were actively infected with it, or had recovered from it provided the deeply sampled blood TCRbeta repertoires that made up the dataset. The repertoires were released in a freely available public database meant as a resource for research on the immune response to SARS-CoV-2. Samples came from the ongoing ImmuneRACE study (first 160 participants) plus 1,254 subjects from 6 global collaborators. A de-identified subject ID, COVID-19 status, age in years and sex were almost always included in the sample metadata. Where HLA class I and class II types were available, the types were taken from metadata supplied by the sample provider, not from assay-based typing.

The collaborating institutions used their own protocols to collect whole blood in K2EDTA tubes. For TCRbeta analysis, collaborators shipped samples in one of three forms: frozen whole blood, isolated PBMCs, or DNA extracted from either of those sample types. The full study reports these points: The amount of clinical and demographic metadata varied by source and participant and was provided uncurated.

The immunoSEQ Assay, a bias-controlled multiplex PCR, was used to amplify TCRbeta CDR3 regions from genomic DNA. As for the original processing: Within the assay, amplification of reference gene primers was used to estimate how many nucleated cells each sample contained. Sequence reads were collapsed and filtered to measure the absolute abundance of every unique TCRbeta CDR3 rearrangement. Productive Simpson clonality was computed per sample as the square root of Simpson's diversity index over productive rearrangements. Sourced from immuneACCESS, this table was stored by TCRdb with only in-frame sequences that have V and J called. A share of the clones is absent; for the studies checked, an unresolved V gene accounts for under half, and the remainder has no known explanation. V, J and clone size derive from that table, while D and trimming were established from the DNA sequence. This sample gives about 210,000 clones in total; roughly 90% of them show up just once. The ten biggest clones cover roughly 0.78% of the sample.

This TCR derives from a woman aged 70 to 79 with acute or convalescent COVID-19. Sequencing was performed on peripheral blood.

The DNA sequence follows: TGTGCCAGCAGGTACAGGGAGGGCGCTTCACCCCTCCACTTT. Its protein product is CASRYREGASPLHF. The V gene is TRBV27 and the J gene is TRBJ1-6; the D gene is possibly TRBD1, with 6 bases matching. Reading from cysteine to phenylalanine, the CDR3 counts 14 amino acids. Of the read, only the CDR3 DNA is kept; its 42 bases are in frame from base 1. Reading the germline V gene (reference sequence) gives CDR1 MNHEY and CDR2 SMNVEV. The trim is 6 bases for V and 9 bases for J, with a gap of 15 bases between the germline ends.